This T cell receptor beta chain was retrieved from a study of blood T cell repertoires in COVID-19. Study processing details: Estimation of nucleated cell counts was performed using reference gene primer amplification. TCRdb's table, derived via immunoSEQ multiplex PCR, lists solely in-frame clones and lacks some. The DNA was the basis for D and trimming; V, J and clone size are from that table. This sample has roughly 100,000 clones, with about 89% found just once. This CDR3 region has 14 residues. V shed 6 bases and J 2 bases; nucleotides not matched to a gene: 5. From germline, CDR1 is KGHSH and CDR2 LQKENI.

The source is a human donor in a cohort sampled during active COVID-19. The chain couples TRBV18 to TRBJ2-7; 9 positions match TRBD1. Sequencing input: peripheral blood. The CDR3 is CASSSGTGTYEQYF. The CDR3 bases are TGTGCCAGCTCGTCCGGGACAGGGACCTACGAGCAGTACTTC.